This T cell receptor (beta chain) appears in the sequencing data of a study of blood T cell repertoires in COVID-19. Turning to the study itself: Some COVID-19 samples were acute and others convalescent; all came from the United States, Italy and Spain. PBMCs, B-cell-depleted T cells, or T cells were the source of the cDNA or gDNA that made up the material.

Per the original data handling: Amplification of reference gene primers provided the estimated nucleated cell counts. TCRdb's table, derived via immunoSEQ multiplex PCR, lists solely in-frame clones and lacks some. V and J calls plus clone size are reproduced from that table; the DNA served to infer D and trimming. The sample lists roughly 380,000 clones; 81% were seen once. CDR1 is MDHEN, CDR2 SYDVKM, per germline. This CDR3 spans 20 amino acids. With 2 bases removed from V and 2 bases from J, the gap between germline ends came to 28 bases. The V gene is TRBV28, the J gene TRBJ2-7, with a tentative D call TRBD1 (6 bases). The specimen sequenced was peripheral blood. This TCR was recovered from a human donor with acute or convalescent COVID-19. The donor label of this sample is uncertain. The chain's CDR3 is CASSLGLGGYIRDRTYEQYF. CDR3 DNA: TGTGCCAGCAGTTTAGGTTTAGGGGGTTATATCCGGGACCGCACCTACGAGCAGTACTTC.